This T cell receptor beta chain was documented in a study of shared clonotypes between healthy human individuals. The deep-level immunoSEQ assay was used. Generated by immunoSEQ multiplex PCR, the TCRdb table keeps only in-frame clones and is missing some. Counted here are about 2 million clones, 85% to 95% occurring once; the ten biggest clones make up 0.13%. The germline V and J ends were trimmed by 9 bases and 0 bases, with 15 bases remaining between them. Germline V gene lookup returns CDR1 LNHDA and CDR2 SQIVND (reference sequence). This CDR3 has 16 amino acids. Input material: naive CD4+ T cells sorted from blood. Noted subset: CD45RA+ positively selected. This chain uses TRBV19 with TRBJ1-6; D not resolved. This TCR derives from a man aged 18 to 30 in good health. CDR3 sequence: CASSDGGSSYNSPLHF. CDR3 coding DNA: TGTGCCAGCTCCGACGGAGGCAGCTCCTATAATTCACCCCTCCACTTT.